This T cell receptor (beta chain) is drawn from a study of OX40 agonist ivuxolimab in advanced cancers. Study as a whole: Of mixed ages from about 23 to 85 and averaging 60 years, the group was around 78% male.

Libraries were prepared by immunoSEQ multiplex PCR; TCRdb keeps only in-frame clonotypes and omits some of them. The repertoire has about 23,000 clones, about 76% of them found once; the top ten carry 2% to 2.5%. Points from the study as a whole: Expanded clones tended on average to be more numerous among CD8+ T cells than CD4+. Both blood CD4+ and CD8+ T cells showed clonal growth by week 6 at 0.1 to 3.0 mg/kg. Clonal expansion in partial responders at 0.1-3.0 mg/kg ranked among the lowest.

Details on this clone: Its matching antigen is unknown.

This clonotype was sampled from an adult with an advanced solid tumor such as melanoma, head and neck, liver or kidney cancer. This specimen consisted of CD4+ or CD8+ T cells sorted from blood, obtained in a trial of the OX40 agonist ivuxolimab.

The CDR3 region is CASRRDREGNEQFF. In DNA, the CDR3 is TGTGCCAGTAGGAGGGACAGGGAAGGCAATGAGCAGTTCTTC. The gene calls are TRBV19 and TRBJ2-1, with TRBD1 matching over 9 bases. Germline V gives CDR1 LNHDA, CDR2 SQIVND (reference sequence). CDR3 length equals 14 residues. Trimming at V came to 6 bases and at J to 6 bases, leaving 6 bases not matched to a gene.